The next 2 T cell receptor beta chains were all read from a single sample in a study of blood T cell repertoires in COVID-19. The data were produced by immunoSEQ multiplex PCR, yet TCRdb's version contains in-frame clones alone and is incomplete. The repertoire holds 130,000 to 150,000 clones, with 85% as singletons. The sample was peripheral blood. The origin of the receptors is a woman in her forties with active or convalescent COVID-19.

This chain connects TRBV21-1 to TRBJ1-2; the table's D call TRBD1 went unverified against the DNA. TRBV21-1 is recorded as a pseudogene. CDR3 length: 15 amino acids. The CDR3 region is CASSKPPGNFYGYTF. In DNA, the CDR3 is TGTGCCAGCAGCAAGCCACCAGGGAATTTTTACGGCTACACCTTC.

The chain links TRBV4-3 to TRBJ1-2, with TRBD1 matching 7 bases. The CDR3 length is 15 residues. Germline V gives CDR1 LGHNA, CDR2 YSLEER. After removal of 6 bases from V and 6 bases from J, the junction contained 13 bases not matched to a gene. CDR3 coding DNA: TGCGCCAGCAGGAATCGAGCAGGGGGAGCGGATGGCTACACCTTC. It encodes CASRNRAGGADGYTF.